Below are 11 T cell receptor beta chains sequenced from a single sample in a study of T cell changes during pregnancy in multiple sclerosis. TCRdb keeps only in-frame clones here, not all; method: immunoSEQ multiplex PCR. The table includes tens of thousands of clones, 92% detected once. Source: peripheral blood, taken in the first trimester of pregnancy. These receptors came from a female donor in good health, enrolled as a control in a pregnancy study.

The chain links TRBV6-5 to TRBJ1-2, with a possible D match to TRBD1 (5 bases). The germline V gene encodes CDR1 MNHEY and CDR2 SVGAGI. The ends were cut back, 7 bases at V and 3 bases at J, with 15 bases in the middle. The CDR3 has 14 residues. This chain's CDR3 is CASNPRGIYYGYTF. The CDR3 bases are TGTGCCAGCAACCCCCGGGGGATTTACTATGGCTACACCTTC.

The chain joins TRBV4-2 to TRBJ2-2, with TRBD1 identical over 8 bases. V was pared by 4 bases and J by 6 bases, with 10 bases of the junction left unmatched. The germline V gene encodes CDR1 LGHNA and CDR2 YNFKEQ. The CDR3 consists of 16 residues. The DNA of the CDR3 is TGTGCCAGCAGCCCCATACAGGGGGAAATATCCGGGGAGCTGTTTTTT. Amino acids: CASSPIQGEISGELFF.

This sequence joins TRBV19 and TRBJ1-1; 8 nucleotides align to TRBD1. Losses at the gene ends were 5 bases for V and 6 bases for J; bases not matched to a gene: 8. Germline-derived CDR1 and CDR2 are LNHDA and SQIVND (reference sequence). CDR3 length equals 14 residues. CDR3 DNA sequence: TGTGCCAGTAGTCGGCAGGGGGCGCGATCTGAAGCTTTCTTT. Translated: CASSRQGARSEAFF.

The rearrangement uses TRBV6-1 and TRBJ2-2, with 9 bases identical to TRBD1. The CDR3 runs to 14 residues. V shed 7 bases, J shed 3 bases, and the junction held 3 bases outside the gene matches. Germline CDR1 and CDR2: MNHNS and SASEGT. The CDR3 is CASKGQGDTGELFF. The CDR3, as DNA: TGTGCCAGCAAGGGACAGGGCGACACCGGGGAGCTGTTTTTT.

The V gene is TRBV9, the J gene TRBJ2-1; possible D gene TRBD2, 5 bases. Per the germline V gene, CDR1 is SGDLS and CDR2 is YYNGEE. The ends were cut back, 2 bases at V and 5 bases at J, with 14 bases in the middle. The CDR3 covers 15 residues. The chain's CDR3 is CASSVGMGIDNEQFF. The CDR3 DNA sequence: TGTGCCAGCAGCGTCGGGATGGGAATTGACAATGAGCAGTTCTTC.

The J gene is TRBJ1-5, the V gene TRBV2, with 7 bases aligning to TRBD1. The CDR3 covers 14 residues. Trimming removed 0 bases from V and 5 bases from J; junction bases left unmatched: 1. CDR1 is SNHLY and CDR2 is FYNNEI in the germline V gene. The CDR3 DNA reads TGTGCCAGCAGTGAAGCACAGGGGTATCAGCCCCAGCATTTT. Its translation is CASSEAQGYQPQHF.

V gene TRBV14 combines with J gene TRBJ2-7; maybe TRBD1 (5 bases). This CDR3 contains 15 residues. V lost 0 bases to trimming and J lost 3 bases, with 12 bases between them. Looked up from germline, CDR1 is SGHDN and CDR2 is FVKESK. The CDR3 nucleotides are TGTGCCAGCAGCCAAGATGGGGCAGGGTTCTACGAGCAGTACTTC. Its translation is CASSQDGAGFYEQYF. The variable domain in full, completed from reference TRBV14 and TRBJ2-7, reads EAGVTQFPSHSVIEKGQTVTLRCDPISGHDNLYWYRRVMGKEIKFLLHFVKESKQDESGMPNNRFLAERTGGTYSTLKVQPAELEDSGVYFCASSQDGAGFYEQYFGPGTRLTVT.

The rearrangement links TRBV5-6 to TRBJ2-7, with TRBD2 matching 7 bases. The CDR3 has 15 amino acids. CDR1 and CDR2 (germline): SGHDT, YYEEEE. J lost 4 bases, V lost 0 bases, and 7 bases had no gene match. The CDR3 sequence is CASSLEAGRGYEQYF. CDR3 nucleotides: TGTGCCAGCAGCTTGGAAGCGGGGAGAGGGTACGAGCAGTACTTC. Complete variable domain (other parts from reference TRBV5-6 and TRBJ2-7): DAGVTQSPTHLIKTRGQQVTLRCSPKSGHDTVSWYQQALGQGPQFIFQYYEEEERQRGNFPDRFSGHQFPNYSSELNVNALLLGDSALYLCASSLEAGRGYEQYFGPGTRLTVT.

The gene calls are TRBV7-9 and TRBJ2-2; possibly TRBD1 for D (5 bases). The V gene's germline CDR1 is SEHNR and CDR2 FQNEAQ (reference sequence). Trimming took 8 bases from V and 6 from J, leaving 10 bases between them. The CDR3 runs 12 residues. This CDR3 reads CASGRASGELFF. DNA for the CDR3: TGTGCCAGCGGCAGGGCATCCGGGGAGCTGTTTTTT.

This chain uses TRBV6-5 with TRBJ2-3, with D possibly being TRBD1 (5 bases). Germline CDR1 is MNHEY and CDR2 is SVGAGI. V was clipped by 0 bases and J by 3 bases, with 10 bases between them. The CDR3 spans 15 residues. CDR3 region: CASSYSTVATDTQYF. Here the CDR3 DNA reads TGTGCCAGCAGTTACTCGACAGTAGCTACAGATACGCAGTATTTT.

The rearrangement joins TRBV19 to TRBJ2-5; unclear D gene. V lost 7 bases to trimming and J lost 3 bases, with 9 bases between them. The CDR3 runs 12 residues. CDR1 and CDR2 (germline): LNHDA, SQIVND (reference sequence). The CDR3 sequence is CASIGREETQYF. The CDR3 DNA sequence: TGTGCCAGTATTGGGCGAGAAGAGACCCAGTACTTC.